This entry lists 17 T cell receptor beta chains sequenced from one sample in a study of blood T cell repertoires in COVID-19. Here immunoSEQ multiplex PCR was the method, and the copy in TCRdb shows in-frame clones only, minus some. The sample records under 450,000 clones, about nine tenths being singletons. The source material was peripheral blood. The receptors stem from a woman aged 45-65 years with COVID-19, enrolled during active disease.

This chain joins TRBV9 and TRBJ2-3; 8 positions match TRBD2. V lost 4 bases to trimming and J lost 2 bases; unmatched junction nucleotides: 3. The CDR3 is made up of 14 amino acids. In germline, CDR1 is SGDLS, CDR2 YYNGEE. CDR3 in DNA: TGTGCCAGCAGCCCGGGGGGGCTCACAGATACGCAGTATTTT. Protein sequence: CASSPGGLTDTQYF.

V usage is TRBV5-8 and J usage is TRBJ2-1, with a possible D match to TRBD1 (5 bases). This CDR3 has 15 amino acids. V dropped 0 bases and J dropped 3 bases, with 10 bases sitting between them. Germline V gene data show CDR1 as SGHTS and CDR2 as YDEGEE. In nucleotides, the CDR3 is TGTGCCAGCAGCTTGGAGGCAGGGCTCTACAATGAGCAGTTCTTC. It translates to CASSLEAGLYNEQFF.

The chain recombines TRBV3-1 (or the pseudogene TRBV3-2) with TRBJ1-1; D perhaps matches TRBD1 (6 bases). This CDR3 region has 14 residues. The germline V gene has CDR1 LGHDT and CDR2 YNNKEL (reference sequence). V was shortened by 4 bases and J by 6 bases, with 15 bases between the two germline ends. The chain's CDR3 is CASSPRQGSSEAFF. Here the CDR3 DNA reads TGTGCCAGCAGCCCCAGGCAGGGGAGCTCTGAAGCTTTCTTT.

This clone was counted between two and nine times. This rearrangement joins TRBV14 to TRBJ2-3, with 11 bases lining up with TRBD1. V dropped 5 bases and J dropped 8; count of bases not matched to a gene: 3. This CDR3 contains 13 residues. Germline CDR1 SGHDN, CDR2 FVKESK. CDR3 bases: TGTGCCAGCAGCTACGGGACAGGGGGTACGCAGTATTTT. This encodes CASSYGTGGTQYF.

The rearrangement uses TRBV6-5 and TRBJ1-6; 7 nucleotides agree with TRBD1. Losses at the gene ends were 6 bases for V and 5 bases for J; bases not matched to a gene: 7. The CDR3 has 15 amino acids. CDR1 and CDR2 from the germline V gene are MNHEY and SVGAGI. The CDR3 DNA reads TGTGCCAGCAGGACAGACAGGGTTCATAATTCACCCCTCCACTTT. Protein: CASRTDRVHNSPLHF.

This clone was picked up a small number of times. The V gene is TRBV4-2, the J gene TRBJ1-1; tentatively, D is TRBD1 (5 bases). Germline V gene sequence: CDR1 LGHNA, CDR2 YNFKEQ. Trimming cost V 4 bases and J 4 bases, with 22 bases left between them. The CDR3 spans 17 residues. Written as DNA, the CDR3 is TGTGCCAGCAGCCCGTCCGACAGAGAAGATCTGGGCACTGAAGCTTTCTTT. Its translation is CASSPSDREDLGTEAFF.

CDR3: CATTVLAGSSYEQYF. As DNA, the CDR3 is TGTGCCACCACCGTACTAGCGGGGAGCTCCTACGAGCAGTACTTC. This sequence joins TRBV15 and TRBJ2-7; TRBD2 matches 10 bases. Germline CDR1 reads LNHNV; CDR2 reads YYDKDF (reference sequence). With V trimmed by 7 bases and J by 0 bases, 6 bases remained unmatched. The length of the CDR3 is 15 residues.

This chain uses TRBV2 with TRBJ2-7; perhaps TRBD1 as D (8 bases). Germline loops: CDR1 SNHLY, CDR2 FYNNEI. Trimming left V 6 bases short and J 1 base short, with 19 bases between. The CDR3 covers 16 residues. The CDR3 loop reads CASSGLGDRLSYEQYF. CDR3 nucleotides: TGTGCCAGCAGCGGACTAGGGGACAGGCTATCCTACGAGCAGTACTTC.

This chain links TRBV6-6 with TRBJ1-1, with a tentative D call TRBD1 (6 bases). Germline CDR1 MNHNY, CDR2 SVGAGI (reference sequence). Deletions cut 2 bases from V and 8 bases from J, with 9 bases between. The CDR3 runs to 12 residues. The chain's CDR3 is CASSYAGAEAFF. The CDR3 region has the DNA TGTGCCAGCAGTTACGCAGGGGCCGAAGCTTTCTTT.

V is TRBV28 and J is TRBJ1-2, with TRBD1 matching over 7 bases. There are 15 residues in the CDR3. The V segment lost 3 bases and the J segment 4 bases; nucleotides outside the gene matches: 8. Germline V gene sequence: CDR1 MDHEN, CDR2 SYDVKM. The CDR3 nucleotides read TGTGCCAGCAGTTTCGGTGGAGCAGGGGGCTATGGCTACACCTTC. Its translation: CASSFGGAGGYGYTF.

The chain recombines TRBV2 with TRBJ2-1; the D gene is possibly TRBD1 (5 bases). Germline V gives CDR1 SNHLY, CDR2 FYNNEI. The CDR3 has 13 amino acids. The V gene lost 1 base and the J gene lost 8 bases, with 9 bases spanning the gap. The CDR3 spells CASSEGRVDEQFF. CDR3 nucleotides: TGTGCCAGCAGTGAAGGCAGGGTGGATGAGCAGTTCTTC.

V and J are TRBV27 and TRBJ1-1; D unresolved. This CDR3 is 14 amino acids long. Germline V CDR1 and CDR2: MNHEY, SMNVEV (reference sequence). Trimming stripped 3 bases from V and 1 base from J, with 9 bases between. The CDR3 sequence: CASSFNLENTEAFF. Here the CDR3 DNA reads TGTGCCAGCAGTTTTAATTTAGAGAACACTGAAGCTTTCTTT.

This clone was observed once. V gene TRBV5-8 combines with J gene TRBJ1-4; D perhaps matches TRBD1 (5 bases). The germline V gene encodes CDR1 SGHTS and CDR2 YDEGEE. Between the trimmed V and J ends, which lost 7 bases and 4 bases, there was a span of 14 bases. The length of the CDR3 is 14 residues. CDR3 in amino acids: CASPRGLINEKLFF. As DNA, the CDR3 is TGTGCCAGCCCCCGGGGGTTAATTAATGAAAAACTGTTTTTT. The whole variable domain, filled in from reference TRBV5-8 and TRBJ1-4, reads EAGVTQSPTHLIKTRGQQATLRCSPISGHTSVYWYQQALGLGLQFLLWYDEGEERNRGNFPPRFSGRQFPNYSSELNVNALELEDSALYLCASPRGLINEKLFFGSGTQLSVL.

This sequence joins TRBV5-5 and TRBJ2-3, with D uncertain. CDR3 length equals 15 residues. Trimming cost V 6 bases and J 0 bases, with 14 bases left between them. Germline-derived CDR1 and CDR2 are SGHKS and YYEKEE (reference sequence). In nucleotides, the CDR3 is TGTGCCAGCACACTGCTAGGATTAAGCACAGATACGCAGTATTTT. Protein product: CASTLLGLSTDTQYF.

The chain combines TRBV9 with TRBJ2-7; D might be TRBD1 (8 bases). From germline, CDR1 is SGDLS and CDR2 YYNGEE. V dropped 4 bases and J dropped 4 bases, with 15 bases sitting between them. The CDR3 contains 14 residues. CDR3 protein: CASSPYRGGYEQYF. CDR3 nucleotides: TGTGCCAGCAGCCCCTACAGGGGGGGGTACGAGCAGTACTTC.

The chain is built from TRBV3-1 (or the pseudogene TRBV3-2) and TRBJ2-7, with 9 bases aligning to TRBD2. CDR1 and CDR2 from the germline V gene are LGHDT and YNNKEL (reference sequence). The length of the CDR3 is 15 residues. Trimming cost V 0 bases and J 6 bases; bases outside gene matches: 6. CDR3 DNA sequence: TGTGCCAGCAGCCAAGATCCCGGACTAGCGTCCGAGCAGTACTTC. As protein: CASSQDPGLASEQYF.

CDR3 DNA sequence: TGTGCCAGCAGTATGAAGGGGGCGGTTGAAGCTTTCTTT. This encodes CASSMKGAVEAFF. The V gene is TRBV6-5, the J gene TRBJ1-1; TRBD1 matches 7 bases. Germline assignment: CDR1 MNHEY and CDR2 SVGAGI. The CDR3 spans 13 residues. The ends lost 5 bases at V and 7 bases at J; junction bases unmatched: 7.